This TCR beta chain was sequenced during a study of blood T cell repertoires in COVID-19. Overall study: Acute and convalescent COVID-19 specimens originated in the United States, Italy and Spain. Nucleic acid was either cDNA or gDNA, and it came from T cells, B-cell-depleted T cells, or PBMCs.

The CDR3 totals 16 residues. Germline V lookup: CDR1 SGHVS, CDR2 FNYEAQ. Trimming cost V 11 bases and J 6 bases; bases outside gene matches: 21. Methods used by the authors: By means of reference gene primer amplification, nucleated cell counts were estimated. Produced via immunoSEQ multiplex PCR; TCRdb's table is partial and in-frame only. Clone size and V and J calls were adopted from that table, with D and trimming inferred from the DNA. The repertoire holds 200,000 to 250,000 clones, with roughly 80% as singletons. The clonotype was recovered from a man aged 30 to 45 with active or convalescent COVID-19. This chain uses TRBV7-6 with TRBJ2-7; 8 bases match TRBD2. Specimen: peripheral blood. The CDR3 region is CAVQEASGGYTGEQYF. Written as DNA, the CDR3 is TGTGCCGTCCAAGAAGCAAGCGGGGGTTACACCGGCGAGCAGTACTTC.